Below are 31 T cell receptor beta chains sequenced from a single sample in a study of Graves' ophthalmopathy and Graves' hyperthyroidism (dated by TCRdb to the late 2010s). Sequencing used an Illumina HiSeq 2000. For repertoire sequencing, the TCR beta CDR3 regions were amplified from RNA transcripts. A first-round RT-PCR used HTBI primers with the Qiagen OneStep RT-PCR kit, followed by a second-round multiplex PCR, size selection and purification. The public reads were quality trimmed at Q25 with fastp and then assembled into clones with MiXCR by TCRdb, keeping productive beta chains. Every entry covers one CDR3 protein and lists the most common genes and DNA from its rows. The sample table shows 200,000 to 250,000 distinct CDR3 sequences, and about 22% are seen once. Jointly, the top ten make up 35% to 55% of the sample. Sequencing was carried out using peripheral blood. Receptor source: a woman between 45 and 65 years old with Graves' ophthalmopathy. Donor details come from another sample of the same person, matched by shared clones.

V is TRBV7-2 and J is TRBJ2-7, with a tentative D call TRBD2 (7 bases). Between the trimmed V and J ends, which lost 5 bases and 6 bases, there was a span of 20 bases. This CDR3 region has 15 residues. Germline assignment: CDR1 SGHTA and CDR2 FQGNSA. CDR3 residues: CASSPVGGPFGEQYF. The DNA for the CDR3 is TGTGCCAGCAGCCCCGTGGGGGGGCCGTTCGGCGAGCAGTACTTC.

With respect to this clonotype: This may be a read error, as it is one base from a much larger clone. CDR3 nucleotide sequence: TGTGCCAGCAGTCCCGGGGACAGGAGTTCCGAGCAGTACTTC. Amino acid sequence: CASSPGDRSSEQYF. This chain uses TRBV28 with TRBJ2-7; 8 bases are a match to TRBD1. Germline-derived CDR1 and CDR2 are MDHEN and SYDVKM. The CDR3 consists of 14 residues. The V segment lost 5 bases and the J segment 6 bases; nucleotides outside the gene matches: 9.

This clonotype was counted at least ten times. V is TRBV10-2 and J is TRBJ1-1; possibly TRBD1 for D (6 bases). Trimming shortened V by 2 bases and J by 11 bases, and 12 bases separated the two germline ends. CDR1 is WSHSY and CDR2 is SAAADI in the germline V gene. This CDR3 is built from 12 residues. The chain's CDR3 is CASSEETGRAFF. The CDR3 coding sequence is TGCGCCAGCAGTGAGGAAACAGGGAGGGCTTTCTTT.

Many counts were recorded for this clonotype. The chain employs TRBV24-1 and TRBJ2-7, with D hard to call. Looked up from germline, CDR1 is KGHDR and CDR2 is SFDVKD. This CDR3 spans 14 amino acids. V was shortened by 3 bases and J by 3 bases, with 11 bases between the two germline ends. CDR3 in amino acids: CATSDNLYNYEQYF. CDR3 nucleotides: TGTGCCACCAGTGATAACCTTTACAACTACGAGCAGTACTTC.

This clonotype was observed once. The chain is built from TRBV12-3 or TRBV12-4 and TRBJ1-1; tentatively, D is TRBD1 (5 bases). V lost 5 bases and J 1 base, leaving 17 bases between the germline ends. This CDR3 contains 16 residues. Written as DNA, the CDR3 is TGTGCCAGCAGTCCCCCAAGGGGAAGAGGGAACACTGAAGCTTTCTTT. Translated, it gives CASSPPRGRGNTEAFF.

In this sample, this clonotype turned up many times. The V and J genes are TRBV7-9 and TRBJ2-7; D is unclear. CDR1 SEHNR and CDR2 FQNEAQ come from the germline V gene (reference sequence). CDR3 size: 12 residues. Deletions cut 3 bases from V and 5 bases from J, with 8 bases between. Here the CDR3 reads CASSFLQDEQYF. The DNA of the CDR3 is TGTGCCAGCAGCTTTCTTCAGGACGAGCAGTACTTC.

This clonotype has at least ten counts. The genes are TRBV19 and TRBJ2-6; D unresolved. V gave up 4 bases and J gave up 5 bases, with 6 bases separating them. The CDR3 covers 13 residues. Germline V gives CDR1 LNHDA, CDR2 SQIVND (reference sequence). The CDR3 nucleotides are TGTGCCAGTAGTACTTCTCGGGCCAACGTCCTGACTTTC. Translation: CASSTSRANVLTF.

This clonotype showed up many times. The chain uses TRBV28 and TRBJ2-7; 9 positions agree with TRBD2. The CDR3 loop spans 15 amino acids. V trimming: 3 bases; J trimming: 7 bases; junction bases outside the gene matches: 10. Germline V gives CDR1 MDHEN, CDR2 SYDVKM. CDR3 region: CASSFRLAGFREQYF. CDR3 DNA sequence: TGTGCCAGCAGTTTTCGGCTAGCGGGATTCCGGGAGCAGTACTTC.

This clonotype was counted many times. The chain employs TRBV18 and TRBJ1-1; D ambiguous. V dropped 3 bases and J dropped 5 bases, with 16 bases sitting between them. CDR1 KGHSH and CDR2 LQKENI come from the germline V gene. The CDR3 loop spans 15 amino acids. CDR3 sequence: CASSPSAGIKTEAFF. In nucleotides, the CDR3 is TGTGCCAGCTCACCGTCGGCGGGTATCAAAACTGAAGCTTTCTTT.

This clonotype was seen repeatedly, ten times or more. The rearrangement joins TRBV6-5 to TRBJ2-7; perhaps D is TRBD1 or TRBD2 (5 bases each). Per the germline V gene, CDR1 is MNHEY and CDR2 is SVGAGI. Trimming shortened V by 5 bases and J by 2 bases, and 16 bases separated the two germline ends. This CDR3 has 15 amino acids. Here the CDR3 reads CASSIGARAAYEQYF. For the CDR3, the DNA is TGTGCCAGCAGTATAGGGGCGCGGGCAGCCTACGAGCAGTACTTC.

This clonotype was observed at least ten times. The genes are TRBV18 and TRBJ2-7, with D unclear. The CDR3 has 14 amino acids. V was trimmed by 3 bases and J by 1 base, leaving 10 bases between them. Germline V gene sequence: CDR1 KGHSH, CDR2 LQKENI. This chain's CDR3 is CASSPPTQSYEQYF. The CDR3 DNA sequence: TGTGCCAGCTCACCCCCCACCCAATCCTACGAGCAGTACTTC.

A word on this clonotype: A much larger clone sits a single nucleotide away, making a read error possible. The rearrangement links TRBV12-3 or TRBV12-4 to TRBJ1-2, with D perhaps TRBD1 (6 bases). Trimming took 10 bases from V and 4 from J, leaving 19 bases between them. The CDR3 length is 14 residues. DNA of the CDR3: TGTGCCAACAGGCCGACAGGAGGGCCCTATGGCTACACCTTC. This translates into CANRPTGGPYGYTF.

The V call is TRBV6-1, the J call TRBJ1-1; D not certain. Trimming stripped 6 bases from V and 0 bases from J, with 8 bases between. This CDR3 spans 13 amino acids. Germline CDR1 MNHNS, CDR2 SASEGT. CDR3 in amino acids: CASRMTVNTEAFF. CDR3 nucleotides: TGTGCCAGCAGGATGACGGTGAACACTGAAGCTTTCTTT.

This clonotype was detected ten times or more. This chain connects TRBV7-2 to TRBJ2-7; a possible D gene is TRBD2 (6 bases). The CDR3 loop spans 14 amino acids. The V and J ends lost 5 bases and 3 bases respectively, with 14 bases between them. CDR1 is SGHTA, CDR2 FQGNSA, per germline. The CDR3 coding sequence is TGTGCCAGCAGCCCAGTGGGGGGAAGCTACGAGCAGTACTTC. Protein: CASSPVGGSYEQYF. The variable domain in full, with the rest retrieved from reference TRBV7-2 and TRBJ2-7, is GAGVSQSPSNKVTEKGKDVELRCDPISGHTALYWYRQSLGQGLEFLIYFQGNSAPDKSGLPSDRFSAERTGGSVSTLTIQRTQQEDSAVYLCASSPVGGSYEQYFGPGTRLTVT.

This clonotype was counted at least ten times. The V call is TRBV7-9, the J call TRBJ1-5, with TRBD1 as a possible D gene (5 bases). Germline V gene data show CDR1 as SEHNR and CDR2 as FQNEAQ (reference sequence). The CDR3 contains 14 residues. Trimming stripped 3 bases from V and 7 bases from J, with 13 bases between. CDR3 sequence: CASSFNRIKQPQHF. The CDR3 coding sequence is TGTGCCAGCAGCTTTAACAGGATCAAGCAGCCCCAGCATTTT.

Ten or more counts support this clonotype. The chain is built from TRBV12-3 or TRBV12-4 and TRBJ2-3, with 9 bases fitting TRBD2. V trimming: 2 bases; J trimming: 5 bases; junction bases outside the gene matches: 5. The length of the CDR3 is 15 residues. The chain's CDR3 is CASSLRREGQDTQYF. The CDR3, as DNA: TGTGCCAGCAGTTTACGGCGGGAGGGCCAAGATACGCAGTATTTT.

This clonotype was counted ten times or more. V and J are TRBV6-1 and TRBJ1-1; D is perhaps TRBD1 (6 bases). CDR3 length: 14 amino acids. CDR1 MNHNS and CDR2 SASEGT come from the germline V gene. V was cut by 3 bases and J by 1 base, with 9 bases left in between. CDR3 bases: TGTGCCAGCAGTGACAGACAGGAGAACACTGAAGCTTTCTTT. Translated: CASSDRQENTEAFF.

This clonotype was counted at least ten times. The V and J genes are TRBV6-2 or TRBV6-3 and TRBJ1-5; tentative D call: TRBD1 (5 bases). The CDR3 sequence is 16 residues long. With 4 bases removed from V and 2 bases from J, the gap between germline ends came to 15 bases. Germline V gene lookup returns CDR1 MNHEY and CDR2 SVGEGT. The CDR3 coding sequence is TGTGCCAGCAGTTCCTTTTTCGGGGCCCGCAATCAGCCCCAGCATTTT. Protein: CASSSFFGARNQPQHF.

This rearrangement joins TRBV12-3 or TRBV12-4 to TRBJ2-3, with a tentative D call TRBD2 (5 bases). V gave up 5 bases and J gave up 6 bases, with 9 bases separating them. The CDR3 spans 12 residues. CDR3 sequence reads: CASSRREDTQYF. The CDR3 region has the DNA TGTGCCAGCAGTCGTAGGGAGGATACGCAGTATTTT.

This clonotype occurred a few times. J is TRBJ2-2 and V is TRBV3-1; 11 positions match TRBD2. CDR3 length: 15 amino acids. The ends lost 6 bases at V and 4 bases at J; junction bases unmatched: 4. CDR1 and CDR2 (germline): LGHDT, YNNKEL (reference sequence). CDR3 amino acids: CASRELAGVTGELFF. DNA for the CDR3: TGTGCCAGCAGGGAACTAGCGGGAGTCACCGGGGAGCTGTTTTTT.

This clonotype showed up many times. The gene calls are TRBV5-1 and TRBJ2-7, with 8 bases matching TRBD2. The trim removed 5 bases at V and 1 base at J, leaving 5 bases unmatched. CDR1 and CDR2 (germline): SGHRS, YFSETQ. The CDR3 is made up of 14 amino acids. The CDR3 loop reads CASRKAGVSYEQYF. The CDR3, as DNA: TGCGCCAGCAGAAAAGCGGGAGTGTCCTACGAGCAGTACTTC.

This clonotype was detected only a few times. The genes are TRBV4-1 and TRBJ2-5, with D possibly being TRBD2 (6 bases). Germline CDR1 is MGHRA and CDR2 is YSYEKL. The V end lost 0 bases, the J end lost 5 bases, and 10 bases lay between the germline ends. This CDR3 has 14 residues. CDR3 coding DNA: TGCGCCAGCAGCCAAGATCGTCTAGCGGAGACCCAGTACTTC. As protein: CASSQDRLAETQYF.

At least ten counts were recorded for this clonotype. The chain employs TRBV30 and TRBJ2-5; unclear D gene. This CDR3 has 11 residues. Germline V gives CDR1 GTSNPN, CDR2 SVGIG (reference sequence). The germline V and J ends were trimmed by 4 bases and 5 bases, with 8 bases remaining between them. CDR3 amino acids: CAWMELETQYF. The CDR3 DNA reads TGTGCCTGGATGGAGCTGGAGACCCAGTACTTC.

This clonotype has a count of ten or more. V and J are TRBV6-5 and TRBJ1-1; D possibly corresponds to TRBD1 (5 bases). CDR3 length equals 13 residues. V was cut by 0 bases and J by 10 bases, with 12 bases left in between. Per the germline V gene, CDR1 is MNHEY and CDR2 is SVGAGI. In nucleotides, the CDR3 is TGTGCCAGCAGTTACTCCGGGGGGTTCGGAGCTTTCTTT. This translates into CASSYSGGFGAFF.

This chain links TRBV7-8 with TRBJ1-1; D remains ambiguous. Germline lookup yields CDR1 SGHVS and CDR2 FQNEAQ. The V gene lost 8 bases and the J gene lost 1 base, with 8 bases spanning the gap. CDR3 length equals 12 residues. CDR3 nucleotides: TGTGCCAGCGGCAGTTCGAACACTGAAGCTTTCTTT. This translates into CASGSSNTEAFF. The entire variable domain, with the rest obtained from reference TRBV7-8 and TRBJ1-1, is as follows: GAGVSQSPRYKVAKRGQDVALRCDPISGHVSLFWYQQALGQGPEFLTYFQNEAQLDKSGLPSDRFFAERPEGSVSTLKIQRTQQEDSAVYLCASGSSNTEAFFGQGTRLTVV.

This clonotype appeared many times. The gene calls are TRBV6-5 and TRBJ2-7; 9 positions match TRBD2. This CDR3 region has 13 residues. Per the germline V gene, CDR1 is MNHEY and CDR2 is SVGAGI. V lost 5 bases, J lost 4 bases, and 3 bases stayed unmatched. CDR3 loop: CASSRLAEYEQYF. The CDR3 DNA is TGTGCCAGCAGTAGACTAGCGGAATACGAGCAGTACTTC.

This chain uses TRBV20-1 with TRBJ2-7, with a tentative D call TRBD2 (5 bases). Trimming shortened V by 5 bases and J by 2 bases, and 13 bases separated the two germline ends. The CDR3 consists of 13 residues. Germline V gives CDR1 DFQATT, CDR2 SNEGSKA (reference sequence). Written as DNA, the CDR3 is TGCAGTGCTGGACGCGACGGGGCCTACGAGCAGTACTTC. Translated: CSAGRDGAYEQYF.

This clonotype was observed at least ten times. The V call is TRBV27, the J call TRBJ2-5, with a possible D match to TRBD2 (5 bases). Germline V gene data show CDR1 as MNHEY and CDR2 as SMNVEV (reference sequence). The V and J ends lost 5 bases and 1 base respectively, with 11 bases between them. The CDR3 has 14 amino acids. CDR3: CASSKSGLQETQYF. CDR3 DNA: TGTGCCAGCAGTAAGTCTGGACTCCAAGAGACCCAGTACTTC.

This clonotype came up many times. In nucleotides, the CDR3 is TGCGCCAGCAGCTCGGACAGGGGATATGGAAACACCATATATTTT. Its protein product is CASSSDRGYGNTIYF. The genes are TRBV5-1 and TRBJ1-3, with 9 bases aligning to TRBD1. The V segment lost 3 bases and the J segment 3 bases; nucleotides outside the gene matches: 4. There are 15 residues in the CDR3. CDR1 SGHRS and CDR2 YFSETQ come from the germline V gene. The complete variable domain, with remaining parts taken from reference TRBV5-1 and TRBJ1-3, reads KAGVTQTPRYLIKTRGQQVTLSCSPISGHRSVSWYQQTPGQGLQFLFEYFSETQRNKGNFPGRFSGRQFSNSRSEMNVSTLELGDSALYLCASSSDRGYGNTIYFGEGSWLTVV.

In this sample, this clonotype turned up once. The V and J genes are TRBV28 and TRBJ2-5; weak D call: TRBD1 (6 bases). This CDR3 is built from 15 residues. Germline loops: CDR1 MDHEN, CDR2 SYDVKM. V lost 3 bases and J lost 5, with 16 bases in between. CDR3 sequence: CASSFGGISLETQYF. The CDR3 DNA reads TGTGCCAGCAGTTTTGGGGGCATTAGCCTGGAGACCCAGTACTTC.

This clonotype was seen many times. The chain combines TRBV12-3 or TRBV12-4 with TRBJ1-3; D not certain. The germline V and J ends were trimmed by 3 bases and 7 bases, with 16 bases remaining between them. The CDR3 contains 15 residues. For the CDR3, the DNA is TGTGCCAGCAGTTTTGGGAGGCAATTCGGGAACACCATATATTTT. It encodes CASSFGRQFGNTIYF.